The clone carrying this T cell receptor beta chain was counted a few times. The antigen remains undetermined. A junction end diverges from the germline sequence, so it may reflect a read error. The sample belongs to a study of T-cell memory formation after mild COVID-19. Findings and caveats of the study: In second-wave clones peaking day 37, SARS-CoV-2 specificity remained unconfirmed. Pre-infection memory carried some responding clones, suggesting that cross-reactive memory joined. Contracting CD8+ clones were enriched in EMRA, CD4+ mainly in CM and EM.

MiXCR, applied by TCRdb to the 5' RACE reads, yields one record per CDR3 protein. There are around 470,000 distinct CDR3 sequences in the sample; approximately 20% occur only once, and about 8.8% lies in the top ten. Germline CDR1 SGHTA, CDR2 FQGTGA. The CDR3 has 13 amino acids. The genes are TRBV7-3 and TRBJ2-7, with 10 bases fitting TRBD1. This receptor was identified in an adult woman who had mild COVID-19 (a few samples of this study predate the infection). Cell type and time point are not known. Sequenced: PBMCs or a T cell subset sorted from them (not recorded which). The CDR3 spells CASSSLTGTGATF. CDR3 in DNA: TGTGCCAGCAGCTCATTAACCGGGACAGGGGCTACCTTC.